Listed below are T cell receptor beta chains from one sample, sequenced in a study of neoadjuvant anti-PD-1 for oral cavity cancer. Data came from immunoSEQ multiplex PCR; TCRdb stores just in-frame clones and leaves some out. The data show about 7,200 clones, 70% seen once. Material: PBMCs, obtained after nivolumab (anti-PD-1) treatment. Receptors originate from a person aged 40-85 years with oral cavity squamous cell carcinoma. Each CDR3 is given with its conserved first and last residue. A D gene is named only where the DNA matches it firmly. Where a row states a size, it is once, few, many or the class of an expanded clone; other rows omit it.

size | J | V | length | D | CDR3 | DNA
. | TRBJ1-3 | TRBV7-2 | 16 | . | CASSLVGGNSGNTIYF | TGTGCCAGCAGCTTAGTTGGGGGAAACTCTGGAAACACCATATATTTT
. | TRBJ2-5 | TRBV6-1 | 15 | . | CASSGVMEKEETQYF | TGTGCCAGCAGTGGGGTTATGGAGAAGGAAGAGACCCAGTACTTC
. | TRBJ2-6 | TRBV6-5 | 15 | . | CASRDTNSGANVLTF | TGTGCCAGCCGGGACACCAACTCTGGGGCCAACGTCCTGACTTTC
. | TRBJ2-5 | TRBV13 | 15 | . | CASSPGEQSQETQYF | TGTGCCAGCAGCCCAGGCGAGCAGAGCCAAGAGACCCAGTACTTC
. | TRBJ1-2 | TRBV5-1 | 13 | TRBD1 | CASSPGQVYGYTF | TGCGCCAGCAGCCCCGGACAGGTCTATGGCTACACCTTC
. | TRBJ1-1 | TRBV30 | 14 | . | CAWSARVLHTEAFF | TGTGCCTGGAGTGCCAGGGTATTGCACACTGAAGCTTTCTTT
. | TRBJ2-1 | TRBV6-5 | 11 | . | CATGQYNEQFF | TGTGCCACTGGACAGTACAATGAGCAGTTCTTC
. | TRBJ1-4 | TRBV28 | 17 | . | CASSSPKGGTTNEKLFF | TGTGCCAGCAGTTCGCCGAAAGGGGGTACAACTAATGAAAAACTGTTTTTT
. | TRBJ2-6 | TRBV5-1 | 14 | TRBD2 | CASSPGGGANVLTF | TGTGCCAGCAGCCCGGGAGGGGGGGCCAACGTCCTGACTTTC
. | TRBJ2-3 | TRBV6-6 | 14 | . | CASSTFPATDTQYF | TGTGCCAGCAGTACTTTTCCCGCCACAGATACGCAGTATTTT
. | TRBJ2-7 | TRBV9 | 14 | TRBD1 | CASSATGGSYEQYF | TGTGCCAGCAGCGCCACAGGGGGCTCCTACGAGCAGTACTTC
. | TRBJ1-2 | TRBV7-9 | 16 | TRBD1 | CASSLDPGQGAHGYTF | TGTGCCAGCAGCCTAGACCCGGGACAGGGGGCGCATGGCTACACCTTC
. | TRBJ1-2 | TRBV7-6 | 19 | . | CASSTLRVITTVSDYGYTF | TGTGCCAGCAGCACCCTCCGGGTGATTACTACCGTTTCTGACTATGGCTACACCTTC
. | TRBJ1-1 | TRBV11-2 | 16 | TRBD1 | CASSLAQGASNTEAFF | TGTGCCAGCAGCTTAGCCCAGGGGGCCTCGAACACTGAAGCTTTCTTT
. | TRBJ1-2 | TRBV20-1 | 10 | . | CSAPGAGKVF | TGCAGTGCCCCCGGGGCAGGGAAAGTCTTC
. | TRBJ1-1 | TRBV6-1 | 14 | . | CASSQGFPWAEAFF | TGTGCCAGCAGTCAAGGGTTTCCATGGGCTGAAGCTTTCTTT
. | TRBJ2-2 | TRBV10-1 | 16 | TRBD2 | CASSLTSGGDSGELFF | TGCGCCAGCAGTCTGACTAGCGGGGGTGATTCCGGGGAGCTGTTTTTT
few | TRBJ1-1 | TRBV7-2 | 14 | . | CASSPGRGGTEAFF | TGTGCCAGCAGCCCTGGGAGGGGCGGGACTGAAGCTTTCTTT
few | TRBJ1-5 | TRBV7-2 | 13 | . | CASSAGINQPQHF | TGTGCCAGCAGCGCCGGGATCAATCAGCCCCAGCATTTT
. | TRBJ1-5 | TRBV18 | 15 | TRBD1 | CASSPTGGSNQPQHF | TGTGCCAGCTCCCCGACAGGGGGAAGCAATCAGCCCCAGCATTTT
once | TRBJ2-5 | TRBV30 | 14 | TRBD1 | CAWSVHRGTETQYF | TGTGCCTGGAGTGTACACAGGGGGACAGAGACCCAGTACTTC
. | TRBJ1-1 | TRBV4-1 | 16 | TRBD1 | CASSQGPATGPTEAFF | TGCGCCAGCAGCCAGGGCCCCGCGACAGGGCCCACTGAAGCTTTCTTT
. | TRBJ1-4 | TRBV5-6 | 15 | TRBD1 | CASSLARQGKEKLFF | TGTGCCAGCAGCTTGGCGAGACAGGGGAAAGAAAAACTGTTTTTT
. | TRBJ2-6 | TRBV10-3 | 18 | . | CAISESGVSTSGANVLTF | TGTGCCATCAGTGAGTCGGGGGTTTCTACTTCTGGGGCCAACGTCCTGACTTTC
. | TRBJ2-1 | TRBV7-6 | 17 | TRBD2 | CASSLAIAGGVYNEQFF | TGTGCCAGCAGCTTAGCGATAGCGGGGGGGGTGTACAATGAGCAGTTCTTC
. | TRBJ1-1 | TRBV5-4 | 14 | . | CASSYQGTNTEAFF | TGTGCCAGCAGCTACCAGGGTACGAACACTGAAGCTTTCTTT
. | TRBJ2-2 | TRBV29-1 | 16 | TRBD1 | CSVEDQETGLSGELFF | TGCAGCGTTGAAGACCAGGAGACAGGGCTATCCGGGGAGCTGTTTTTT
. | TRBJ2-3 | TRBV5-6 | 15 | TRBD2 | CASSLVSGGTDTQYF | TGTGCCAGCAGCTTGGTTAGCGGGGGGACAGATACGCAGTATTTT
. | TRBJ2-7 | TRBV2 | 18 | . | CASREPGALGVSLYEQYF | TGTGCCAGCAGGGAACCGGGAGCCCTGGGGGTGAGCCTCTACGAGCAGTACTTC
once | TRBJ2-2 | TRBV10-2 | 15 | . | CASRRGDSLTGELFF | TGCGCCAGCAGGCGGGGGGACAGTCTCACCGGGGAGCTGTTTTTT
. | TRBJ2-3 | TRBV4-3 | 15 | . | CASSQDRSAGNTQYF | TGCGCCAGCAGCCAAGATCGCAGTGCAGGGAATACGCAGTATTTT
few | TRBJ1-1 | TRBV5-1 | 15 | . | CASSVGGGMNTEAFF | TGCGCCAGCAGCGTCGGGGGCGGGATGAACACTGAAGCTTTCTTT
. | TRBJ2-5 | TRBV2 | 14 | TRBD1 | CASSRQGVKETQYF | TGTGCCAGCAGTCGACAGGGGGTAAAAGAGACCCAGTACTTC
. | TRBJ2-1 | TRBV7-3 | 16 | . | CASSGTGARVGNEQFF | TGTGCCAGCAGCGGTACGGGGGCTAGAGTGGGCAATGAGCAGTTCTTC
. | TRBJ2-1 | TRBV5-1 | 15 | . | CASSLESSLGNEQFF | TGCGCCAGCAGCTTGGAGTCTAGCTTGGGGAATGAGCAGTTCTTC
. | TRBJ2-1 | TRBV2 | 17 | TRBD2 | CASSEARASGRYNEQFF | TGTGCCAGCAGTGAAGCGCGTGCTAGCGGACGATACAATGAGCAGTTCTTC
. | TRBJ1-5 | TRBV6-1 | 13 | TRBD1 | CASRTTGNQPQHF | TGTGCCAGCAGGACGACAGGGAATCAGCCCCAGCATTTT
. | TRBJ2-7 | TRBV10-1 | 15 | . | CASSEGLAESYEQYF | TGCGCCAGCAGTGAGGGTTTAGCGGAATCCTACGAGCAGTACTTC
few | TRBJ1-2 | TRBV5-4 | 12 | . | CASSSQGPPRTF | TGTGCCAGCAGCTCTCAGGGGCCGCCCCGCACCTTC
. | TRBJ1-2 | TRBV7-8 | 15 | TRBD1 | CASSVSRDRGPGYTF | TGTGCCAGCAGCGTTTCCCGGGACAGGGGACCTGGCTACACCTTC
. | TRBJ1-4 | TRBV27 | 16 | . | CASSPTGRVANEKLFF | TGTGCCAGCAGTCCAACAGGTCGGGTAGCTAATGAAAAACTGTTTTTT
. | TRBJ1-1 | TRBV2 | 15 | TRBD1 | CASNRRQGRDTEAFF | TGTGCCAGCAATAGGAGACAGGGGCGGGACACTGAAGCTTTCTTT
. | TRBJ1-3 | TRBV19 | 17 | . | CASSMEGRLLSGNTIYF | TGTGCCAGTAGTATGGAAGGCCGCCTACTCTCTGGAAACACCATATATTTT
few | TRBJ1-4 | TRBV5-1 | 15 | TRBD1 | CASSSGTGGNEKLFF | TGCGCCAGCAGCTCAGGGACAGGGGGTAATGAAAAACTGTTTTTT
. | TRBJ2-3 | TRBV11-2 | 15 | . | CASSPHSGGTDTQYF | TGTGCCAGCAGCCCGCATAGCGGAGGCACAGATACGCAGTATTTT
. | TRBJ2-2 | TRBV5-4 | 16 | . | CASSPHGLENTGELFF | TGTGCCAGCAGCCCCCACGGGCTAGAGAACACCGGGGAGCTGTTTTTT
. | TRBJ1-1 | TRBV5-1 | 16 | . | CASSPSGRYQGTEAFF | TGCGCCAGCAGCCCGTCGGGACGGTACCAAGGGACTGAAGCTTTCTTT
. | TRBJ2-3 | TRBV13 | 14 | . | CASSLGASTDTQYF | TGTGCCAGCAGCTTAGGGGCCAGTACAGATACGCAGTATTTT
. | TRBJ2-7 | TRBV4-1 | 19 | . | CASSQEGGKVTAGNYEQYF | TGCGCCAGCAGCCAAGAAGGGGGAAAGGTGACAGCCGGGAATTACGAGCAGTACTTC
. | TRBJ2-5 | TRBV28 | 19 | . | CASCSGTDLGSGGRETQYF | TGTGCCAGTTGCTCCGGGACAGATCTGGGCTCGGGGGGCAGGGAGACCCAGTACTTC
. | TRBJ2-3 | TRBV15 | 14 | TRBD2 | CATRPSGATDTQYF | TGTGCCACTCGGCCTAGCGGGGCTACAGATACGCAGTATTTT
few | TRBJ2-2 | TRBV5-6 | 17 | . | CASSLSQRTPNTGELFF | TGTGCCAGCAGCTTGTCCCAGAGGACACCCAACACCGGGGAGCTGTTTTTT
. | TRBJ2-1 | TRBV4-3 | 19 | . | CASSQDWDFGLGSYNEQFF | TGCGCCAGCAGCCAAGATTGGGACTTTGGTTTAGGCTCGTACAATGAGCAGTTCTTC
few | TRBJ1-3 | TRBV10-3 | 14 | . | CAISADRWGNTIYF | TGTGCCATCAGTGCAGACCGCTGGGGAAACACCATATATTTT
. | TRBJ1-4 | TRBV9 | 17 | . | CASSPYSSTGFNEKLFF | TGTGCCAGCAGCCCCTATTCATCGACAGGCTTTAATGAAAAACTGTTTTTT
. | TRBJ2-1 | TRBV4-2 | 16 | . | CASSPRATSGDNEQFF | TGTGCCAGCAGCCCCCGGGCCACGTCAGGCGACAATGAGCAGTTCTTC
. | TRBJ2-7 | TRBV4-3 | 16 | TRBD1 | CASSQDRGTGSYEQYF | TGCGCCAGCAGCCAAGATAGAGGGACAGGGTCCTACGAGCAGTACTTC
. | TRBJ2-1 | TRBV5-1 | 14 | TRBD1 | CASSSDRGREEQFF | TGCGCCAGCAGCTCGGACAGGGGAAGGGAAGAGCAGTTCTTC
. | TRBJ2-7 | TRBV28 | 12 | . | CASSFSGGEQYF | TGTGCCAGCAGTTTTAGTGGGGGCGAGCAGTACTTC
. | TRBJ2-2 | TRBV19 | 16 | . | CASSDLEGRGTGELFF | TGTGCCAGTAGTGACCTCGAGGGGCGAGGTACCGGGGAGCTGTTTTTT